The text below deals with one TCR beta chain. Its antigen is not known. It was with 60 Vbeta and 13 Jbeta primers that the PCR ran. Under the authors' procedure: Unique TCR beta chains totaled about 73 million in a later count, with approximately 11 million of them shared. Clones were read by immunoSEQ multiplex PCR, and TCRdb kept only the in-frame ones, dropping some. The D gene and trimming were derived from the DNA, and the V and J assignments and clone size from that table. The table lists around 76,000 clones. These data originate in a study of cytomegalovirus exposure and HLA in healthy donors. General observations from the study: The study labeled 150 or so TCR beta chains cytomegalovirus-associated.

Trimming took 3 bases from V and 5 from J; bases not matched to a gene: 9. The CDR3 length is 15 residues. Germline loops: CDR1 SGHRS, CDR2 YFSETQ. Sequences were obtained from PBMCs. The sequence came from a woman aged 55-69 years in good health and CMV-seronegative. The chain has TRBV5-1 and TRBJ2-5, with 8 bases aligning to TRBD1. The CDR3 sequence is CASSSRTGSGETQYF. In DNA form, the CDR3 reads TGCGCCAGCAGCTCCCGGACAGGGAGTGGGGAGACCCAGTACTTC.